What follows are 2 T cell receptor beta chains derived from one specimen sequenced in a study of shared clonotypes between healthy human individuals. Only CD45RO-negative cells positively selected for CCR7 counted as naive CD8 cells, so terminally differentiated effector memory CD45RA+ cells were excluded. Data came from immunoSEQ multiplex PCR; TCRdb stores just in-frame clones and leaves some out. In the table there are over 2 million clones, about 95% of which are singletons. Input material: naive CD8+ T cells sorted from blood. The origin of the receptors is a man in his late teens or twenties in good health.

The chain has TRBV5-6 and TRBJ2-5, with a tentative D call TRBD2 (6 bases). CDR3 length: 16 amino acids. Trimming removed 4 bases at V and 4 bases at J, with 20 bases between. The germline CDR1 and CDR2 sequences are SGHDT and YYEEEE. CDR3 amino acids: CASSPPALASGETQYF. The CDR3 bases are TGTGCCAGCAGCCCGCCGGCCCTAGCGTCGGGAGAGACCCAGTACTTC.

Points on this clone: A junction boundary mismatches the germline segment, possibly from a read error. The chain is built from TRBV6-5 and TRBJ2-1; 9 bases are a match to TRBD1. CDR1 and CDR2 (germline): MNHEY, SVGAGI. There are 11 residues in the CDR3. CDR3 residues: CASRQGQGPIF. In DNA form, the CDR3 reads TGTGCCAGCAGACAGGGACAGGGCCCCATCTTC.